Listed below are T cell receptor beta chains from one sample, sequenced in a study of shared clonotypes between healthy human individuals. Profiled with immunoSEQ multiplex PCR; TCRdb holds only in-frame clones, not every one. Counted here are under 1,100,000 clones, 78% occurring once; the ten biggest clones make up 0.6% to 0.75%. Source material: memory CD4+ T cells from PBMCs. All receptors come from a man younger than 35 in good health. Some clones in this sample may be carry-over from other donors' samples. Both conserved end residues are part of each CDR3. D genes are given only for firm matches. Size values are once, few and many counts, or a class for expanded clones, and some rows have none.

D gene	V gene	CDR3 length	clone size	J gene	CDR3 protein	CDR3 DNA
NA	TRBV4-2	15	NA	TRBJ2-7	CASSQESRGRAEQYF	TGTGCCAGCAGCCAAGAATCGCGGGGGCGGGCCGAGCAGTACTTC
NA	TRBV5-6	15	NA	TRBJ1-4	CASTVGGNRNEKLFF	TGTGCCAGCACCGTGGGGGGGAATCGCAATGAAAAACTGTTTTTT
NA	TRBV19	15	NA	TRBJ1-2	CASSVGISLNYGYTF	TGTGCCAGTAGTGTTGGGATTTCCCTTAACTATGGCTACACCTTC
TRBD1	TRBV9	16	NA	TRBJ2-5	CASSAGQGSGRETQYF	TGTGCCAGCAGCGCCGGACAGGGATCCGGACGGGAGACCCAGTACTTC
NA	TRBV10-2	12	many	TRBJ1-4	CASSESYEKLFF	TGCGCCAGCAGTGAGTCCTATGAAAAACTGTTTTTT
TRBD2	TRBV7-2	13	NA	TRBJ2-1	CASSAGLAGGQFF	TGTGCCAGCAGCGCCGGGCTAGCGGGAGGGCAGTTCTTC
NA	TRBV19	15	NA	TRBJ1-5	CASTRSGRVNQPQHF	TGTGCCAGTACCCGATCGGGCAGGGTCAATCAGCCCCAGCATTTT
TRBD1	TRBV28	12	NA	TRBJ2-7	CASRGQGREQYF	TGTGCCAGCAGGGGACAGGGTCGCGAGCAGTACTTC
NA	TRBV7-3	13	NA	TRBJ2-7	CASSQDRDYEQYF	TGTGCCAGCAGCCAAGACAGAGACTACGAGCAGTACTTC
NA	TRBV28	12	once	TRBJ2-1	CASLSGNNEQFF	TGTGCCAGCCTGTCAGGAAACAATGAGCAGTTCTTC
TRBD2	TRBV5-1	16	NA	TRBJ2-1	CASSSTSGLSYNEQFF	TGCGCCAGCAGCTCGACTAGCGGTCTCTCCTACAATGAGCAGTTCTTC
NA	TRBV5-1	14	NA	TRBJ2-7	CASSLVGRTYEQYF	TGCGCCAGCAGCTTGGTGGGCAGGACCTACGAGCAGTACTTC
NA	TRBV14	16	NA	TRBJ2-1	CASSRLGSSSYNEQFF	TGTGCCAGCAGCCGGCTAGGCAGTAGCTCCTACAATGAGCAGTTCTTC
NA	TRBV28	14	NA	TRBJ1-2	CASSFSPLGYGYTF	TGTGCCAGCAGTTTTTCCCCCTTAGGCTATGGCTACACCTTC
TRBD2	TRBV9	16	NA	TRBJ2-1	CASSVGLAGAYNEQFF	TGTGCCAGCAGCGTAGGCCTAGCGGGAGCTTACAATGAGCAGTTCTTC
TRBD1	TRBV5-1	14	NA	TRBJ2-5	CASITGTGAETQYF	TGCGCCAGCATCACCGGGACAGGGGCCGAGACCCAGTACTTC
NA	TRBV5-1	15	NA	TRBJ2-7	CASSPEAGPPYEQYF	TGCGCCAGCAGCCCGGAGGCAGGGCCACCCTACGAGCAGTACTTC
NA	TRBV5-6	15	NA	TRBJ1-2	CASSLVGRANYGYTF	TGTGCCAGCAGCTTGGTTGGCAGGGCTAACTATGGCTACACCTTC
TRBD1	TRBV9	13	NA	TRBJ1-5	CASSPSGGQPQHF	TGTGCCAGCAGCCCTTCAGGGGGTCAGCCCCAGCATTTT
NA	TRBV27	12	NA	TRBJ2-5	CASGVHGETQYF	TGTGCCAGCGGGGTCCACGGGGAGACCCAGTACTTC
NA	TRBV30	12	NA	TRBJ2-1	CAWRAFPGKQFF	TGTGCCTGGAGGGCCTTCCCCGGGAAGCAGTTCTTC
TRBD2	TRBV4-2	19	NA	TRBJ2-3	CASSQDVRTSGSGRDTQYF	TGTGCCAGCAGCCAAGATGTGAGGACTAGCGGGAGTGGGAGAGATACGCAGTATTTT
TRBD1	TRBV28	12	NA	TRBJ1-5	CASSPTGEPQHF	TGTGCCAGCAGTCCCACAGGGGAGCCCCAGCATTTT
NA	TRBV5-1	15	NA	TRBJ2-3	CASSPGGAGTDTQYF	TGCGCCAGCAGCCCTGGGGGAGCCGGCACAGATACGCAGTATTTT
NA	TRBV28	16	NA	TRBJ2-2	CASSLFGGQNTGELFF	TGTGCCAGCAGTTTATTCGGGGGACAGAACACCGGAGAGCTGTTTTTT
NA	TRBV6-1	12	NA	TRBJ1-2	CASSDGTYGYTF	TGTGCCAGCAGTGACGGGACCTATGGCTACACCTTC
NA	TRBV18	14	NA	TRBJ1-1	CASLIQDKYTEAFF	TGTGCCAGCTTAATACAGGATAAGTACACTGAAGCTTTCTTT
NA	TRBV7-9	15	NA	TRBJ1-4	CASSLVDWGNEKLFF	TGTGCCAGCAGCTTAGTTGATTGGGGAAATGAAAAACTGTTTTTT
TRBD1	TRBV10-1	15	NA	TRBJ1-4	CASKLDRGEDEKLFF	TGCGCCAGCAAACTGGACAGGGGTGAAGATGAAAAACTGTTTTTT
NA	TRBV6-5	12	NA	TRBJ2-3	CASSSTLDTQYF	TGTGCCAGCAGTTCAACACTAGATACGCAGTATTTT
TRBD2	TRBV4-3	16	NA	TRBJ2-1	CASSQGLSGTYNEQFF	TGCGCCAGCAGCCAAGGTCTTAGCGGGACTTACAATGAGCAGTTCTTC
NA	TRBV12-5	14	few	TRBJ2-1	CASGLEPLNNEQFF	TGTGCTAGTGGTTTGGAACCCCTCAACAATGAGCAGTTCTTC
TRBD1	TRBV19	16	NA	TRBJ2-4	CASSIEGASLVGIQYF	TGTGCCAGTAGTATCGAGGGGGCCTCGCTGGTCGGCATTCAGTACTTC
NA	TRBV7-3	14	NA	TRBJ2-1	CASSLTSVVDEQFF	TGTGCCAGCAGCTTAACGTCGGTAGTCGATGAGCAGTTCTTC
NA	TRBV6-5	14	NA	TRBJ2-7	CASSYAGPHYEQYF	TGTGCCAGCAGTTACGCGGGACCGCACTACGAGCAGTACTTC
NA	TRBV29-1	14	NA	TRBJ2-1	CSVASVRSYNEQFF	TGCAGCGTCGCAAGTGTCCGCTCCTACAATGAGCAGTTCTTC
NA	TRBV25-1	12	NA	TRBJ2-7	CASSAGTYEQYF	TGTGCCAGCAGTGCGGGGACCTACGAGCAGTACTTC
NA	TRBV28	15	NA	TRBJ2-2	CASSLTVAGTGELFF	TGTGCCAGCAGCCTCACGGTGGCCGGGACCGGGGAGCTGTTTTTT
TRBD2	TRBV6-1	13	NA	TRBJ2-7	CAGQAGGPYEQYF	TGTGCCGGCCAGGCGGGGGGCCCCTACGAGCAGTACTTC
TRBD1	TRBV28	15	once	TRBJ1-2	CASSLWDRSNYGYTF	TGTGCCAGCAGTTTATGGGACAGGAGTAACTATGGCTACACCTTC
NA	TRBV7-8	16	many	TRBJ1-5	CASSLAGGGINQPQHF	TGTGCCAGCAGCTTAGCGGGGGGGGGAATCAATCAGCCCCAGCATTTT